A selection of T cell receptor beta chains follows, all from one sample in a study of pediatric ulcerative colitis. Only in-frame clones appear in the TCRdb table, and some are missing; sequencing was by immunoSEQ multiplex PCR. The table has tens of thousands of clones, more than 65% seen once; the top ten hold roughly 7.6%. Sequenced: gut tissue. All receptors derive from a boy aged 5-17 years with severe ulcerative colitis. Each CDR3 is given without its conserved first and last residue.

V gene: TRBV7-2; J gene: TRBJ2-1; CDR3 protein: ASSFGSGTRVNEQF
V gene: TRBV7-2; J gene: TRBJ2-3; CDR3 protein: ASSFTGVRTDTQY
V gene: TRBV7-9; J gene: TRBJ2-7; CDR3 protein: ASSPWGERSYEQY
V gene: TRBV28; J gene: TRBJ1-4; CDR3 protein: ASTQTGPNEKLF
V gene: TRBV18; J gene: TRBJ1-2; CDR3 protein: ASSTGGTDYGYT
V gene: TRBV19; J gene: TRBJ2-1; CDR3 protein: ASSPTSAPNNEQF
V gene: TRBV11-2; J gene: TRBJ2-3; CDR3 protein: ASSLGYAKLDTQY
V gene: TRBV18; J gene: TRBJ1-1; CDR3 protein: ASSPQGAQNTEAF
V gene: TRBV19; J gene: TRBJ1-3; CDR3 protein: ASSLAGTLNTIY
V gene: TRBV2; J gene: TRBJ2-7; CDR3 protein: ASSPREGLYYEQY
V gene: TRBV9; J gene: TRBJ2-1; CDR3 protein: ASSVLAGGRNEQF
V gene: TRBV5-1; J gene: TRBJ2-5; CDR3 protein: ASTRAFLAGVETQY
V gene: TRBV5-6; J gene: TRBJ1-2; CDR3 protein: ASSTTGNGYT
V gene: TRBV2; J gene: TRBJ2-7; CDR3 protein: ASSVGPWGMADEQY
V gene: TRBV7-2; J gene: TRBJ2-1; CDR3 protein: ASSYNSGSLYNEQF
V gene: TRBV7-2; J gene: TRBJ2-3; CDR3 protein: ASSSLAYTDTQY
V gene: TRBV6-5; J gene: TRBJ1-2; CDR3 protein: ASSQLSGSYT
V gene: TRBV12-2; J gene: TRBJ2-3; CDR3 protein: ASRLVREDVLCTDTQY
V gene: TRBV25-1; J gene: TRBJ2-2; CDR3 protein: ASRDHRDTGELF
V gene: TRBV9; J gene: TRBJ2-2; CDR3 protein: ASSLGMKAGELF
V gene: TRBV30; J gene: TRBJ1-1; CDR3 protein: AWTRQFTEAF
V gene: TRBV4-1; J gene: TRBJ1-1; CDR3 protein: ASSLRQGGANTEAF
V gene: TRBV25-1; J gene: TRBJ2-1; CDR3 protein: ASSEVQSSYNEQF
V gene: TRBV7-8; J gene: TRBJ2-1; CDR3 protein: ASSSATGGVYNEQF
V gene: TRBV5-4; J gene: TRBJ1-2; CDR3 protein: ASSLVPGENYGYT
V gene: TRBV7-2; J gene: TRBJ2-1; CDR3 protein: ASSLDRWAFSYNEQF
V gene: TRBV5-4; J gene: TRBJ2-3; CDR3 protein: ASSLLSNREGDTQY
V gene: TRBV19; J gene: TRBJ2-1; CDR3 protein: ASSRGQGVHNEQF
V gene: TRBV18; J gene: TRBJ1-1; CDR3 protein: ASSPTGLTEAF
V gene: TRBV19; J gene: TRBJ2-1; CDR3 protein: ASSIKDRFYNEQF
V gene: TRBV15; J gene: TRBJ2-7; CDR3 protein: ATSRGWEGRSYEQY
V gene: TRBV27; J gene: TRBJ2-7; CDR3 protein: ASSWGLAGDEQY
V gene: TRBV7-7; J gene: TRBJ2-1; CDR3 protein: ASSLDRNNEQF
V gene: TRBV27; J gene: TRBJ1-1; CDR3 protein: ASNSRPLQNTEAF
V gene: TRBV11-2; J gene: TRBJ2-7; CDR3 protein: ASSPQASGNDEQY
V gene: TRBV4-1; J gene: TRBJ1-2; CDR3 protein: ASSQGSTGPYT
V gene: TRBV19; J gene: TRBJ1-5; CDR3 protein: ASGGQGATISNQPQH
V gene: TRBV29-1; J gene: TRBJ2-2; CDR3 protein: SVVSTGELF
V gene: TRBV10-2; J gene: TRBJ2-7; CDR3 protein: ASSESTKGPSSYEQY
V gene: TRBV29-1; J gene: TRBJ1-3; CDR3 protein: SAVGALNSGNTIY
V gene: TRBV4-1; J gene: TRBJ2-7; CDR3 protein: ASSQVRGGYEQY
V gene: TRBV19; J gene: TRBJ1-1; CDR3 protein: ASSKFPSGEAF
V gene: TRBV23-1; J gene: TRBJ2-3; CDR3 protein: ASSPRGGTDTQY
V gene: TRBV27; J gene: TRBJ2-7; CDR3 protein: ASQRQGESYEQY
V gene: TRBV13; J gene: TRBJ1-2; CDR3 protein: ASSLDGKGNLYGYT
V gene: TRBV7-9; J gene: TRBJ2-7; CDR3 protein: ASSLVQDEQY
V gene: TRBV18; J gene: TRBJ1-1; CDR3 protein: ASSPMAGSAEAF
V gene: TRBV29-1; J gene: TRBJ1-1; CDR3 protein: SVARTEAF
V gene: TRBV6-1; J gene: TRBJ2-5; CDR3 protein: ATSGNRETQY
V gene: TRBV5-1; J gene: TRBJ1-3; CDR3 protein: ASSLAEAAGNTIY
V gene: TRBV4-3; J gene: TRBJ2-7; CDR3 protein: ASSQEQGWGEQY
V gene: TRBV5-6; J gene: TRBJ2-5; CDR3 protein: ASSLSGAQETQY
V gene: TRBV9; J gene: TRBJ2-3; CDR3 protein: ASSEPETSGVVGDTQY
V gene: TRBV2; J gene: TRBJ2-2; CDR3 protein: ASTPVSGNTGELF
V gene: TRBV6-1; J gene: TRBJ2-7; CDR3 protein: ASRDPGYEQY
V gene: TRBV9; J gene: TRBJ2-7; CDR3 protein: ASSLGQGATYEQY
V gene: TRBV9; J gene: TRBJ2-3; CDR3 protein: ASSVGQVFLNTQY
V gene: TRBV23-1; J gene: TRBJ2-7; CDR3 protein: ASSPRRSGRVNEQY
V gene: TRBV5-4; J gene: TRBJ2-1; CDR3 protein: ASSFGEAYNEQF